This T cell receptor (beta chain) appears in the sequencing data of a study of T cell responses to AZD1222 COVID-19 vaccine (dated by TCRdb to the early 2020s). Regarding the research as a whole: TCR sequencing was performed for 233 trial participants, of whom around 200 were given two doses of AZD1222 and 26 were given two doses of MenACWY control vaccine. Trial participants were enrolled by age into subgroups of 18-55, 56-69 and 70-plus years, and 148, 28 and 57 TCR-sequenced participants, respectively, were included in these subgroups.

A word on this clone: What antigen it recognizes has not been identified. No per-base quality is available; no much larger clone lies one base away.

The CDR3 regions of human TCRbeta chains were subjected to immunosequencing. On the authors' methods: Repertoire TCRs were checked for matches against a reference library of SARS-CoV-2-specific TCRs that had been generated using the MIRA antigen-specificity platform. Breadth was defined as the fraction of unique TCRs that were SARS-CoV-2-associated. Depth was defined as the fraction of total T cells that were SARS-CoV-2-associated. Each spike-specific TCR was assigned to its reactive spike region and to a CD4 or CD8 class using the MIRA data. Log10-transformed breadth and depth values were compared by one-way ANOVA with Sidak's multiple comparisons tests. As stored in TCRdb, this immuneACCESS dataset retains in-frame rearrangements with V and J assigned. A fraction of the clones does not appear; measured against another copy, unresolved V genes explain less than half of the discrepancy, and the remainder lacks a known reason. For V, J and clone size, that table is used; D and trimming come from the DNA. Within this sample are 110,000 or so clones, with 70% to 90% of them counted one time only. The top ten constitute approximately 6.5% of the sample.

This specimen's time point label, interpreted: about 28 days (+/-7) after the second vaccine dose. AZD1222 recipients given second doses at about 4 weeks or at about 12 weeks were pooled, since spike-specific TCR depth and breadth were not found to differ between the two schedules. The vaccinee samples were drawn from two UK trials, COV001 and COV002, one of which was a single-blind randomized controlled phase 2/3 trial testing AZD1222 (ChAdOx1 nCoV-19) in healthy adults. For TCRbeta chain sequencing, PBMC samples were collected from trial participants at day 0 and at day 28 after the second dose. The research as a whole found: Reportedly, close to half of the unique spike-specific TCRs recognized epitopes lying outside the regions that are mutated in the B.1.351 and B.1.1.7 variants. Participants were mostly white British and included more females than males, and it was suggested by the authors that clonal diversity may have been underestimated. The 56-69-year group was small, and its depth increase did not reach significance, likely because of low power. Because no day 14 peak-response samples were available, repertoires were characterized only after the peak T cell response. Vaccine-associated CD4 TCRs spanned the whole spike protein, with dominant responses in regions 160-218 and 743-854. Conclusions about previously exposed vaccinees are limited, since just six AZD1222 recipients were seropositive for SARS-CoV-2 at baseline. After two AZD1222 doses, both the breadth and the depth of spike-specific TCRs were significantly higher than at day 0 and than in MenACWY recipients.

Looking up the germline V gene yields CDR1 MGHRA and CDR2 YSYEKL. V sheds 2 bases and J sheds 3 bases, leaving 13 bases between their ends. The CDR3 sequence holds 15 residues, the cysteine and phenylalanine included. Kept here is only the CDR3 DNA, which spans 45 bases and is read in frame from base 1. The clonotype comes from an adult who received the AZD1222 COVID-19 vaccine. The material sequenced was peripheral blood, taken 28 days after the second AZD1222 dose. Rearrangement joined TRBV4-1 to TRBJ1-1, and perhaps TRBD1 as D gene, on 5 matching bases. The CDR3 loop reads CASSQLAWGDTEAFF. The bases are TGCGCCAGCAGCCAACTCGCCTGGGGGGACACTGAAGCTTTCTTT.